This T cell receptor beta chain was identified during a study of identical twins. Findings and limits, study-wide: Zero-insertion findings could be partly confounded by invariant cells (MAIT and iNKT cells). Beta out-of-frame twin sharing showed a weaker excess. Whereas memory repertoires showed no such difference, abundant cord blood beta clonotypes carried fewer insertions.

About this clonotype: Its antigen remains unidentified.

cDNA carried unique molecular identifiers, and a universal primer site was added by template switching. TCRdb re-derived calls from the 5' RACE reads in MiXCR, one entry per CDR3 protein. This table has some 1,700,000 distinct CDR3 sequences, around 33% appearing once. CDR3 length: 16 amino acids. In germline, CDR1 is PRHDT, CDR2 FYEKMQ (reference sequence). Deletions cut 0 bases from V and 2 bases from J, with 13 bases between. The origin of this receptor is a newborn girl in good health. The rearrangement links TRBV13 to TRBJ1-1; D remains unclear. The source material was cord blood. CDR3 DNA sequence: TGTGCCAGCAGCTTAGGAGGGTCCCGCGCTAACACTGAAGCTTTCTTT. Translation gives CASSLGGSRANTEAFF.